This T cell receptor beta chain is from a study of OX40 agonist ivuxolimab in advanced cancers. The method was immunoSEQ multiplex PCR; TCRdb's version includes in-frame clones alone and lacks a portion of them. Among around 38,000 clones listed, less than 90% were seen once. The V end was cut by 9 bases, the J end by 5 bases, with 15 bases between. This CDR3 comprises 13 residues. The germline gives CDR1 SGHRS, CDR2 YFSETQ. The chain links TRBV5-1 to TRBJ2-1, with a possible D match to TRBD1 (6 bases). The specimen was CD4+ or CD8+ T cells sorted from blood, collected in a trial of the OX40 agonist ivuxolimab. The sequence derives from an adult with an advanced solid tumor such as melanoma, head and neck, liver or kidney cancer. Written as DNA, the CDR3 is TGCGCCACCAACCCTGGGGGCGACAATGAGCAGTTCTTC. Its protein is CATNPGGDNEQFF.